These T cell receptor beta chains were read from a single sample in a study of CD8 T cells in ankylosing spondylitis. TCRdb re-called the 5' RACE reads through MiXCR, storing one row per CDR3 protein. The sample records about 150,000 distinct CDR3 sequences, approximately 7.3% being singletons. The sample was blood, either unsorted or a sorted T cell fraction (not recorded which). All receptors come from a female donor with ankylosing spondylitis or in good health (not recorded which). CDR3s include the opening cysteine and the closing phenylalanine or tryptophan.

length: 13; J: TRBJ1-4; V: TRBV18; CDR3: CASSPRGLEKLFF
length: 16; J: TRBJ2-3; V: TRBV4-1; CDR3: CASSQEGTGSTDTQYF
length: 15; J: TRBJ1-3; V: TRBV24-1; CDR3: CATQGGRSGSDTIYF
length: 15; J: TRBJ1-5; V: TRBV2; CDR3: CASSDGAASNQPQHF
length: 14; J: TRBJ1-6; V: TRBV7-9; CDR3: CASSLGGSNSPLHF
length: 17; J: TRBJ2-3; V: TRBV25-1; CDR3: CASSEYTLAGSTDTQYF
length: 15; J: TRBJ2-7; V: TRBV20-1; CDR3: CSAILAGGLNYEQYF
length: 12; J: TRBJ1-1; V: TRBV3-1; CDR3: CASSQGRDGAFF
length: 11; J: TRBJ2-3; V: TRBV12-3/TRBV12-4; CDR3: CASSFTDTQYF
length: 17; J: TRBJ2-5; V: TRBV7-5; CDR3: CISVPEAPLLPGETQYF
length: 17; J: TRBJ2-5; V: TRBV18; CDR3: CASSLGTGSLTQETQYF
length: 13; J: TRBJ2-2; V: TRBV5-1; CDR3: CASSLQDTGELFF
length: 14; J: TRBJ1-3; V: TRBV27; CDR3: CASSLFTGGNTIYF
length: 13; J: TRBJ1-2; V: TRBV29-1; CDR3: CSVEPQGNYGYTF
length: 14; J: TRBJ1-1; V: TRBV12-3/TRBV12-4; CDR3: CASSPRQGRTGAFF
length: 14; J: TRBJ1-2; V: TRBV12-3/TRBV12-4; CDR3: CASSLGGNGVGYTF
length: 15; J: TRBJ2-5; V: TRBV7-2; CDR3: CASSLGPIKQETQYF
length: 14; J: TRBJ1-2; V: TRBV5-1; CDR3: CASSLSAGSYGYTF
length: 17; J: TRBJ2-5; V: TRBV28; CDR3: CASSSHPDRMGGETQYF
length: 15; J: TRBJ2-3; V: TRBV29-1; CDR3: CSARSDGYSTDTQYF
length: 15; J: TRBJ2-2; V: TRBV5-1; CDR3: CASSLAREGTGELFF
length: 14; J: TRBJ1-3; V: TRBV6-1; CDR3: CASTGGGSGNTIYF
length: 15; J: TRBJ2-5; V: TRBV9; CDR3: CASSFQDGYEETQYF
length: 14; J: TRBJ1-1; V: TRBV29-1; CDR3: CSVPPPGVGTEAFF
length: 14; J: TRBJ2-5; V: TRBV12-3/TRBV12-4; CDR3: CASSTEDSQETQYF
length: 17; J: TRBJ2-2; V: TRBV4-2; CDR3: CASSQEEGVGGTGELFF
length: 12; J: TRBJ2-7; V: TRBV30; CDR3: CAGDRVSYEQYF
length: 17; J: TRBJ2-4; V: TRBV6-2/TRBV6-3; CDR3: CASRGGTARLAKNIQYF
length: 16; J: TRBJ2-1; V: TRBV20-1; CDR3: CSARPSLAGGWNEQFF
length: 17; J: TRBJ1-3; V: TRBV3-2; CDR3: CASSQRTGSWTGNTIYF
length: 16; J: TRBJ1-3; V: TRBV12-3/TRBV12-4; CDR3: CASSSRTGRPGNTIYF
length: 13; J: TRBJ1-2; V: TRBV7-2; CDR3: CASSSDTFYGYTF
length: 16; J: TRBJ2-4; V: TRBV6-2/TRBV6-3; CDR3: CASSYVQGDPKNIQYF
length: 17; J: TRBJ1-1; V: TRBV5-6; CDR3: CASSFLRQGAQNTEAFF
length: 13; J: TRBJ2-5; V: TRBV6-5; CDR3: CASSWGRQETQYF
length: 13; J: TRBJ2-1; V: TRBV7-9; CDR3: CASSLVGDTEQFF
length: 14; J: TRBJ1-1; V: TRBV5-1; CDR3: CASSLVRTNTEAFF
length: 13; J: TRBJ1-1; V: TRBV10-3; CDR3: CASKGDSGDEAFF
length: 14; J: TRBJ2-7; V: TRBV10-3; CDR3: CAISDTSGGGEQYF
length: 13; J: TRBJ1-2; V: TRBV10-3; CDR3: CATKDYLGYGYTF
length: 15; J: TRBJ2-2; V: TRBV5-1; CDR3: CASRTGGADTGELFF
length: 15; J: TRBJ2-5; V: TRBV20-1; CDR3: CSARRLAGGQGTQYF
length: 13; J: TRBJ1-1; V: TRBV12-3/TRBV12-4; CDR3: CASTLRQNTEAFF